The present T cell receptor beta chain was sequenced within a study of CD8+CD57+ T cells in acquired aplastic anemia (dated by TCRdb to the late 2010s). Looking at the study overall: Extracted DNA from sorted CD4+ and CD8+ cells averaged approximately 3 ug, ranging from roughly 0.17 to 30 ug. Healthy donor samples averaged roughly 9.9 million reads for CD4+ and 11.0 million for CD8+ cells. Study-wide conclusions, independent of this receptor: Around 30 CD8+ CDR3 sequences were shared between patients and controls but appeared highly expressed in patients and within their immunodominant clones. Patients and healthy controls showed no significant difference in CD8+ Simpson's diversity (P=0.060).

The study deep-sequenced TCR repertoires of sorted CD4+ and CD8+ blood T cells from severe aplastic anemia patients and healthy subjects. Ficoll-Paque density gradient centrifugation was used to isolate peripheral blood mononuclear cells. CD4+ and CD8+ T cells were sorted by FACS or magnetic beads before DNA extraction. The CDR3 runs 12 amino acids, cysteine and phenylalanine included. Only the CDR3 portion is preserved as DNA: 36 bases, with reading frame beginning at the first base. The germline V gene yields SGHRS for CDR1 and YFSETQ for CDR2. V loses 3 bases of germline sequence and J loses 4 bases, and the interval between the two ends is 7 bases. TCR beta VDJ combination and CDR3 sequence profiling used genomic DNA as the template. TCR repertoire sequencing was run on an Illumina HiSeq 2000. The published analysis was carried out like this. TRBV/TRBJ rearrangement plots, CDR3 size and DJ length profiles, and Simpson's diversity index were used to evaluate the repertoires. Whichever DNA sequence was most abundant in the deep sequencing data was defined as the immunodominant clone. CDR3 amino acid sequences were checked for sharing between subjects and were compared against published repertoires and the VDJdb database. TCRdb reprocessing: public reads trimmed at Q25 with fastp, clones called with MiXCR, in-frame beta chains kept. Records with the same CDR3 protein are collapsed into one entry carrying the most frequent genes and DNA. Clone size and V and J calls follow TCRdb, not the original study. The sample table records roughly 51,000 distinct CDR3 sequences; around 73% of these occur just once. 30% to 40% of the sample goes to the ten largest clones.

Notes on this clonotype: Its antigen has not been determined. Qualities for individual bases were not recorded, and no much larger clone is one base off.

This sequence uses TRBV5-1 and TRBJ1-2; no D segment can be confidently identified. The sample consisted of sorted CD4+, CD8+, or CD8+CD57+ T cells (not recorded which) from PBMCs. The TCR sequence derives from a human donor in good health, serving as a control. The nucleotide sequence is TGCGCCAGCAGCTACGACACCTATGGCTACACCTTC. This codes for CASSYDTYGYTF.